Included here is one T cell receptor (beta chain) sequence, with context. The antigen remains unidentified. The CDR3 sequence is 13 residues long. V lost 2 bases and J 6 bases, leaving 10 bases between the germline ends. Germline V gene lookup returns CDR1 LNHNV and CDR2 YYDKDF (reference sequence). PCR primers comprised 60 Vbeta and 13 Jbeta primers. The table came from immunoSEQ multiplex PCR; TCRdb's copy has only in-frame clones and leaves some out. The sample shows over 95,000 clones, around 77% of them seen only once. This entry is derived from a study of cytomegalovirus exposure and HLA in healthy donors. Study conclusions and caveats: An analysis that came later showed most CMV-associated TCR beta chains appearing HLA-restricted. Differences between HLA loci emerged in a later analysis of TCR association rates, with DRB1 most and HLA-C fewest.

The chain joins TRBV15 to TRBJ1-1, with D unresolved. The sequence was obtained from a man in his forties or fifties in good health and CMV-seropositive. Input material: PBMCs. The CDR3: CATSRSTPPEAFF. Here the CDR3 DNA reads TGTGCCACCAGCAGAAGCACGCCGCCTGAAGCTTTCTTT.